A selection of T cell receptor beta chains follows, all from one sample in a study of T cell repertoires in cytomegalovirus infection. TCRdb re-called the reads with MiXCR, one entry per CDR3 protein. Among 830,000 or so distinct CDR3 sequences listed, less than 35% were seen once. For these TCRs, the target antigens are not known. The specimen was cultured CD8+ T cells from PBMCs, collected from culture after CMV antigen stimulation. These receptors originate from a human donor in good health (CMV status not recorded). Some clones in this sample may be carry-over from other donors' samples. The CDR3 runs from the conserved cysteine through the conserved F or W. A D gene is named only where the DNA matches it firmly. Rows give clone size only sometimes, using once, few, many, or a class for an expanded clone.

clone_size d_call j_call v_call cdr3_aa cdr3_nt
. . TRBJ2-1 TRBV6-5 CASSNNPTSYNEQFF TGTGCCAGCAGCAACAACCCCACTAGTTACAATGAGCAGTTCTTC
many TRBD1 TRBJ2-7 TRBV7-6 CASSLTGQAYEQYF TGTGCCAGCAGCTTAACCGGACAGGCTTACGAGCAGTACTTC
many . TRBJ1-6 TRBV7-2 CASSFRIGNSPLHF TGTGCCAGCAGCTTCCGGATTGGGAATTCACCCCTCCACTTT
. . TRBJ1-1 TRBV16 CASSQSGSNEAFF TGTGCCAGCAGCCAATCAGGGTCAAATGAAGCTTTCTTT
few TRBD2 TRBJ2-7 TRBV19 CASSPASRGGREQYF TGTGCCAGTAGCCCCGCTTCAAGGGGAGGGCGCGAGCAGTACTTC
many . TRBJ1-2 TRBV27 CASSLNKNYGYTF TGTGCCAGCAGCTTAAACAAAAACTATGGCTACACCTTC
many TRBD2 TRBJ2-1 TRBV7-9 CASSHSGTSGDSYNEQFF TGTGCCAGCAGCCACTCCGGGACTAGCGGGGATTCCTACAATGAGCAGTTCTTC
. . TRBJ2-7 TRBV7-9 CASSTEDTRGYEQYF TGTGCCAGCAGCACAGAGGACACCAGGGGCTACGAGCAGTACTTC
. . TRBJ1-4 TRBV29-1 CSGYREKLFF TGCAGCGGATACAGGGAAAAACTGTTTTTT
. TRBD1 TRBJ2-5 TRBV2 CASSVTGADHF TGTGCCAGCAGCGTCACAGGGGCGGACCACTTC
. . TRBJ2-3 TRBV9 CASSVEGSSFTDTQYF TGTGCCAGCAGCGTAGAAGGGTCTAGTTTCACAGATACGCAGTATTTT
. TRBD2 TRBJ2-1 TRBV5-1 CASSLGASGGPTSYNEQFF TGCGCCAGCAGCTTGGGGGCTAGCGGGGGGCCGACCTCCTACAATGAGCAGTTCTTC
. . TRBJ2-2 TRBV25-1 CASSEYYAGKNTGELFF TGTGCCAGCAGTGAATACTATGCAGGGAAGAACACCGGGGAGCTGTTTTTT
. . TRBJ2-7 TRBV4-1 CASSSGPGSMGEQYF TGCGCCAGCAGCTCCGGGCCCGGGTCGATGGGCGAGCAGTACTTC
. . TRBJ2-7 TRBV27 CASSLGKTGYEQYF TGTGCCAGCAGTTTAGGCAAAACGGGCTACGAGCAGTACTTC
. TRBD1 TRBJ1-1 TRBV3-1 CASSQDRGRDTEAFF TGTGCCAGCAGCCAAGACAGGGGGAGGGACACTGAAGCTTTCTTT
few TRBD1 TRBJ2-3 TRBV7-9 CASSNRGRTDTQYF TGTGCCAGCAGCAACAGGGGGCGGACAGATACGCAGTATTTT
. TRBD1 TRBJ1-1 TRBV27 CASNKRQGMNTEAFF TGTGCCAGCAACAAAAGACAGGGGATGAACACTGAAGCTTTCTTT
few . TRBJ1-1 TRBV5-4 CASSQRSSTEAFF TGTGCCAGCAGCCAACGAAGTTCCACTGAAGCTTTCTTT
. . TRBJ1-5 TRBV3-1 CASSQGTYSNQPQHF TGTGCCAGCAGCCAAGGCACCTATAGCAATCAGCCCCAGCATTTT
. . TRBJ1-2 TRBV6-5 CASSYGEAVNYGYTF TGTGCCAGCAGTTACGGGGAGGCAGTTAACTATGGCTACACCTTC
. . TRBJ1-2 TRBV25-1 CASSNTGNDVRTF TGTGCCAGCAGTAATACAGGGAACGACGTACGTACCTTC
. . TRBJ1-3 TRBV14 CASSQDGSSSGNTIYF TGTGCCAGCAGCCAAGACGGATCGAGCTCTGGAAACACCATATATTTT
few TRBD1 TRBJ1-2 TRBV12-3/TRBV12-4 CASSFETAPDRGTSTGYTF TGTGCCAGCAGTTTCGAGACAGCGCCCGACAGGGGGACTTCCACTGGCTACACCTTC
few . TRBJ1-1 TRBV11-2 CASSSTTPGHSARLMNTEAFF TGTGCCAGCAGCTCCACCACTCCCGGACACTCAGCACGGCTAATGAACACTGAAGCTTTCTTT
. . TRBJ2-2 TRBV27 CASSLRYLGTSTGELFF TGTGCCAGCAGTTTAAGATACCTCGGGACCTCCACCGGGGAGCTGTTTTTT
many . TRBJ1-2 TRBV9 CASSVADGDYGYTF TGTGCCAGCAGCGTAGCTGATGGCGACTATGGCTACACCTTC
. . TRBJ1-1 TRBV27 CASSFTELTEAFF TGTGCCAGCAGTTTTACAGAACTCACTGAAGCTTTCTTT
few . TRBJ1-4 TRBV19 CASSGTADEKLFF TGTGCCAGTAGTGGGACCGCGGATGAAAAACTGTTTTTT
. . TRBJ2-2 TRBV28 CASSFNSLGTGELFF TGTGCCAGCAGTTTCAATTCGCTTGGTACCGGGGAGCTGTTTTTT
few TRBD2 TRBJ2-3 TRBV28 CASSNPGLAYTDTQYF TGTGCCAGCAGTAACCCGGGACTAGCCTACACAGATACGCAGTATTTT
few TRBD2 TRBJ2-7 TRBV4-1 CASSQEDTGGIIDEQYF TGCGCCAGCAGCCAAGAAGACACGGGGGGAATTATCGACGAGCAGTACTTC
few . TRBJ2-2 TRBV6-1 CASSSTPRTGNTGELFF TGTGCCAGCAGCTCCACCCCCCGGACGGGGAACACCGGGGAGCTGTTTTTT
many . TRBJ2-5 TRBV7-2 CASSFESLAETQYF TGTGCCAGCAGCTTTGAGTCCCTTGCAGAGACCCAGTACTTC
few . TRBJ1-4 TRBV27 CASSLSPVGSTNEKLFF TGTGCCAGCAGTTTGTCGCCAGTAGGATCAACTAATGAAAAACTGTTTTTT
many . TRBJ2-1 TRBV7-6 CASSLAQGHSYNEQFF TGTGCCAGCAGCTTAGCGCAGGGACACTCCTACAATGAGCAGTTCTTC
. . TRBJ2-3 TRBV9 CASSGTGLSTDTQYF TGTGCCAGCAGCGGAACAGGTCTTAGCACAGATACGCAGTATTTT
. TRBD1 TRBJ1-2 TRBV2 CASKMRGHGYTF TGTGCCAGCAAAATGAGGGGGCACGGCTACACCTTC
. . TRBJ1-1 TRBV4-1 CASSQDPANTEAFF TGCGCCAGCAGCCAAGATCCAGCGAACACTGAAGCTTTCTTT
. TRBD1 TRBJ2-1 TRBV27 CASSPGTGAYEQFF TGTGCCAGCAGCCCCGGGACAGGGGCGTATGAGCAGTTCTTC
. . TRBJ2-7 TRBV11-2 CASSPLRPFYEQYF TGTGCCAGCAGCCCACTTCGGCCTTTCTACGAGCAGTACTTC
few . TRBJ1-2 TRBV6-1 CAGDGYTF TGTGCGGGGGATGGCTACACCTTC
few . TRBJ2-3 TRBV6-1 CASSYNGGRKTDTQYF TGTGCCAGCAGTTACAACGGGGGGCGAAAGACAGATACGCAGTATTTT
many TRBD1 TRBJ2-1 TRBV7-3 CASSLRQGLYNEQFF TGTGCCAGCAGCTTAAGACAGGGGTTATACAATGAGCAGTTCTTC
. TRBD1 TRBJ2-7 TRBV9 CASSVRDRPYEQYF TGTGCCAGCAGCGTCCGGGACAGGCCCTACGAGCAGTACTTC
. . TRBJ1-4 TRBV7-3 CASTVGSNEKLFF TGTGCCAGCACCGTAGGGTCAAATGAAAAACTGTTTTTT
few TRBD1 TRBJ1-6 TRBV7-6 CASSPFSSWQGDSPLHF TGTGCCAGCAGCCCCTTTAGCAGTTGGCAGGGGGATTCACCCCTCCACTTT
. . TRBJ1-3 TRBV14 CASSQVGLLGFGNTIYF TGTGCCAGCAGCCAAGTAGGGCTCTTGGGCTTCGGAAACACCATATATTTT
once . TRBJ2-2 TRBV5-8 CASSLVGGPATGELFF TGTGCCAGCAGCTTGGTGGGCGGTCCGGCCACCGGGGAGCTGTTTTTT
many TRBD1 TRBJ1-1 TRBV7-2 CASSLVDRADLNTEAFF TGTGCCAGCAGCTTAGTTGACAGGGCAGATTTGAACACTGAAGCTTTCTTT
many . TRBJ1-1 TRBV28 CASSFRALGTEAFF TGTGCCAGCAGTTTCAGGGCCCTGGGCACTGAAGCTTTCTTT
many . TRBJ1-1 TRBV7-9 CASSEQGVAEAFF TGTGCCAGCAGTGAACAGGGTGTCGCTGAAGCTTTCTTT
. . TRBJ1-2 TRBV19 CASSHPYTF TGTGCCAGTAGTCATCCTTACACCTTC
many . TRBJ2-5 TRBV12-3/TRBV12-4 CASKPGDWETQYF TGTGCCAGCAAGCCAGGGGATTGGGAGACCCAGTACTTC
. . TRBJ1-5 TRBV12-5 CASGFLGGGEYSNQPQHF TGTGCTAGTGGTTTCTTGGGGGGGGGGGAGTATAGCAATCAGCCCCAGCATTTT
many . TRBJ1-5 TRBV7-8 CASSLGPQDGRPQHF TGTGCCAGCAGCTTAGGGCCCCAGGATGGTCGGCCCCAGCATTTT
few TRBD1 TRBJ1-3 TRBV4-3 CASSPNRGGGNTIYF TGCGCCAGCAGCCCTAACAGGGGGGGAGGAAACACCATATATTTT